Sequencing of this T cell receptor (beta chain) was carried out in a study of shared clonotypes between healthy human individuals. At the level of the study: Donor composition was a couple of women and three men, aged 18 to 49.

Findings and caveats of the study: Non-shared clonotypes displayed generation probabilities falling below those of clonotypes present in all four donors.

This clone was seen just once. Antigen unknown. CD45RO-negative, CCR7-positively selected cells formed the naive CD8 fraction, excluding terminally differentiated effector memory CD45RA+ cells. Replicate PCRs for sorted subsets used around 200 ng DNA; this equaled 33,000 or so T cell genomes. Some clones are missing from TCRdb's copy, which holds only in-frame ones; the method was immunoSEQ multiplex PCR. The sample contains hundreds of thousands of clones, roughly 98% of which appear only once. Sequencing was performed on naive CD8+ T cells sorted from blood. This TCR was sampled from a man aged 25 to 40 in good health.

CDR3 nucleotide sequence: TGTGCCAGCAGCGTAGGACAGGGTCAGAACTATGGCTACACCTTC. Protein: CASSVGQGQNYGYTF. The V gene is TRBV9, the J gene TRBJ1-2; TRBD1 matches 7 bases. The CDR3 sequence is 15 residues long. V dropped 0 bases and J dropped 2; count of bases not matched to a gene: 4. CDR1 is SGDLS and CDR2 is YYNGEE in the germline V gene.